These 23 T cell receptor beta chains were all obtained from the same sample, sequenced in a study of T cell repertoires in cytomegalovirus infection. TCRdb used MiXCR to reprocess the reads, holding one entry per CDR3 protein. The repertoire holds around 180,000 distinct CDR3 sequences, about 21% seen once, with about 2.9% in the top ten. Sequenced: PBMCs. All receptors derive from a human donor in good health (CMV status not recorded). Some clones in this sample may be carry-over from other donors' samples.

The V gene is TRBV6-2 or TRBV6-3, the J gene TRBJ2-3; D remains unclear. Trimming pared 4 bases from V and 3 bases from J, leaving 17 bases between. CDR1 MNHEY and CDR2 SVGEGT come from the germline V gene. The CDR3 runs to 16 residues. The CDR3 protein is CASSSPPGLATDTQYF. The CDR3 region has the DNA TGTGCCAGCAGTTCCCCCCCCGGGCTCGCGACAGATACGCAGTATTTT.

On this clonotype itself: Since a much larger clone is just one base distant, this may be a read error. This chain links TRBV14 with TRBJ2-3; no reliable D call. Germline CDR1 is SGHDN and CDR2 is FVKESK. The CDR3 length is 15 residues. CDR3 residues: CDSSNQLASTDTQYF. CDR3 coding DNA: TGTGACAGCAGCAACCAGCTTGCTAGCACAGATACGCAGTATTTT.

Many counts were recorded for this clonotype. The V and J genes are TRBV7-2 and TRBJ2-5; D possibly corresponds to TRBD1 (6 bases). The CDR3 contains 15 residues. Trimming took off 5 bases at V and 2 bases at J, with 15 bases between the two ends. Germline CDR1 is SGHTA and CDR2 is FQGNSA. In nucleotides, the CDR3 is TGTGCCAGCAGCACGACTCCAGGGGTTCAAGAGACCCAGTACTTC. As protein: CASSTTPGVQETQYF.

There are many counts of this clonotype. The chain is built from TRBV7-9 and TRBJ2-5; D possibly uses TRBD1 or TRBD2 (5 bases each). This CDR3 spans 15 amino acids. Trimming shortened V by 5 bases and J by 6 bases, and 19 bases separated the two germline ends. CDR1 is SEHNR, CDR2 FQNEAQ, per germline (reference sequence). Written as DNA, the CDR3 is TGTGCCAGCAGCGCGACCGGGACCCGGCCCAAGACCCAGTACTTC. Amino acid sequence: CASSATGTRPKTQYF.

This chain connects TRBV6-5 to TRBJ1-6; D unresolved. The CDR3 is 14 amino acids. Deletions cut 0 bases from V and 10 bases from J, with 10 bases between. Germline-derived CDR1 and CDR2 are MNHEY and SVGAGI. In nucleotides, the CDR3 is TGTGCCAGCAGTTACTCGCGGTTTAAGTCACCCCTCCACTTT. Residues: CASSYSRFKSPLHF.

The V call is TRBV12-3 or TRBV12-4, the J call TRBJ1-3; weak D call: TRBD1 (5 bases). The CDR3 is 17 amino acids. V gave up 5 bases and J gave up 2 bases, with 19 bases separating them. CDR3 DNA sequence: TGTGCCAGCAGTGCTCAGGGCCAGGCAGCCCCTGGAAACACCATATATTTT. Translating it yields CASSAQGQAAPGNTIYF.

There are a few counts of this clonotype. The rearrangement uses TRBV4-1 and TRBJ1-1; D is unresolved. V was trimmed by 1 base and J by 4 bases, leaving 7 bases between them. Germline CDR1 is MGHRA and CDR2 is YSYEKL. The CDR3 sequence is 13 residues long. The CDR3 sequence is CASSQGSITEAFF. The CDR3 nucleotides are TGCGCCAGCAGCCAAGGGTCGATCACTGAAGCTTTCTTT.

This clonotype has a count of ten or more. The chain uses TRBV7-8 and TRBJ2-5; no definite D call. Per germline, CDR1 SGHVS and CDR2 FQNEAQ. The CDR3 covers 12 residues. V was cut by 9 bases and J by 0 bases, with 8 bases left in between. The chain's CDR3 is CASSTYQETQYF. CDR3 coding DNA: TGTGCCAGTTCTACGTACCAAGAGACCCAGTACTTC.

To note about this clonotype: A much larger clone lies a single base off, so this may be a read error. The chain carries TRBV7-2 and TRBJ2-5; D not resolved. The CDR3 extends over 14 amino acids. Trimming pared 8 bases from V and 1 base from J, leaving 14 bases between. Per the germline V gene, CDR1 is SGHTA and CDR2 is FQGNSA. CDR3 sequence: CASGSGRIQETQYF. CDR3 DNA sequence: TGTGCCAGCGGCTCTGGACGGATCCAAGAGACCCAGTACTTC.

The chain combines TRBV6-1 with TRBJ2-5, with D perhaps TRBD1 (6 bases). The CDR3 contains 18 residues. Per the germline V gene, CDR1 is MNHNS and CDR2 is SASEGT. V was shortened by 2 bases and J by 5 bases, with 24 bases between the two germline ends. The CDR3 loop reads CASSELIRIQGRQETQYF. The CDR3 nucleotides are TGTGCCAGCAGTGAATTGATACGTATACAGGGAAGGCAGGAGACCCAGTACTTC.

There are many counts of this clonotype. The chain carries TRBV6-5 and TRBJ2-1, with 11 bases that match TRBD2. This CDR3 contains 18 residues. With V trimmed by 5 bases and J by 3 bases, 12 bases remained unmatched. Germline V gene data show CDR1 as MNHEY and CDR2 as SVGAGI. CDR3 nucleotides: TGTGCCAGCAGTATACTTTCTAGCGGGAGGTCCCTCTACAATGAGCAGTTCTTC. This translates into CASSILSSGRSLYNEQFF.

This clonotype was detected ten times or more. The chain joins TRBV7-3 to TRBJ2-3; D may be TRBD1 or TRBD2 (5 bases each). Germline values: CDR1 SGHTA, CDR2 FQGTGA. The CDR3 loop spans 15 amino acids. V lost 5 bases to trimming and J lost 4 bases, with 16 bases between them. CDR3 in amino acids: CASSPWGEAADTQYF. The CDR3 coding sequence is TGTGCCAGCAGCCCATGGGGCGAAGCGGCAGATACGCAGTATTTT.

This clonotype has more than one count but fewer than ten. The CDR3 nucleotides are TGTGCCAGCTCACCACGACGGTCCCAAGAGACCCAGTACTTC. Translation gives CASSPRRSQETQYF. The V gene is TRBV18, the J gene TRBJ2-5; D ambiguous. The germline V gene has CDR1 KGHSH and CDR2 LQKENI. The ends were cut back, 1 base at V and 1 base at J, with 7 bases in the middle. The CDR3 is 14 amino acids.

The gene calls are TRBV2 and TRBJ2-3, with 8 bases lining up with TRBD2. Germline lookup yields CDR1 SNHLY and CDR2 FYNNEI. With V trimmed by 2 bases and J by 11 bases, 12 bases remained unmatched. The CDR3 has 15 residues. CDR3 region: CASSESAVGSGRQYF. In DNA, the CDR3 is TGTGCCAGCAGTGAATCCGCTGTCGGAAGCGGGAGGCAGTATTTT.

The V call is TRBV28, the J call TRBJ2-1, with TRBD2 as a possible D gene (5 bases). V was clipped by 6 bases and J by 1 base, with 16 bases between them. This CDR3 contains 16 residues. In germline, CDR1 is MDHEN, CDR2 SYDVKM. This CDR3 is CASSPAVRGSYNEQFF. DNA of the CDR3: TGTGCCAGCAGCCCCGCGGTACGCGGGTCCTACAATGAGCAGTTCTTC.

Worth noting for this clonotype: This could be a read error, since a much larger clone is one nucleotide away. V gene TRBV12-3 or TRBV12-4 combines with J gene TRBJ1-1; tentative D call: TRBD1 (6 bases). Trimming pared 7 bases from V and 1 base from J, leaving 10 bases between. This CDR3 is 13 amino acids long. The CDR3 nucleotides read TGTGCCAGCAACTTAGGGGGGAACACTGAAGCTTTCTTT. This encodes CASNLGGNTEAFF.

The chain is built from TRBV6-2 or TRBV6-3 and TRBJ2-1, with D possibly being TRBD2 (5 bases). The V end lost 4 bases, the J end lost 6 bases, and 19 bases lay between the germline ends. The CDR3 extends over 16 amino acids. Germline V gene lookup returns CDR1 MNHEY and CDR2 SVGEGT. The CDR3 here is CASSSSKWAGGNEQFF. The CDR3, as DNA: TGTGCCAGCAGTTCTTCTAAATGGGCGGGCGGCAATGAGCAGTTCTTC.

This clonotype was detected many times. The chain combines TRBV10-3 with TRBJ1-1; TRBD1 matches 11 bases. CDR1 is ENHRY, CDR2 SYGVKD, per germline. This CDR3 is 16 amino acids long. Trimming removed 2 bases from V and 5 bases from J; junction bases left unmatched: 7. CDR3 protein: CAISELGTGGWTEAFF. CDR3 DNA: TGTGCCATCAGTGAGCTTGGGACAGGGGGTTGGACTGAAGCTTTCTTT.

This clonotype was observed at least ten times. The rearrangement links TRBV12-3 or TRBV12-4 to TRBJ2-7, with 7 positions matching TRBD1. J lost 0 bases, V lost 5 bases, and 4 bases had no gene match. The CDR3 totals 14 residues. This CDR3 is CASSAGTASYEQYF. The CDR3 region has the DNA TGTGCCAGCAGTGCCGGGACAGCCTCCTACGAGCAGTACTTC.

This clonotype has a handful of counts. CDR3 residues: CASSQDWHGRNSPLHF. In nucleotides, the CDR3 is TGTGCCAGCAGCCAAGATTGGCATGGCAGGAATTCACCCCTCCACTTT. J is TRBJ1-6 and V is TRBV14; D ambiguous. This CDR3 contains 16 residues. Germline V gives CDR1 SGHDN, CDR2 FVKESK. V lost 0 bases, J lost 7 bases, and 13 bases lay in between.

As DNA, the CDR3 is TGTGCCAGTAGTATTGGGGGGAAAGCTTTCTTT. Translation gives CASSIGGKAFF. The chain carries TRBV19 and TRBJ1-1; TRBD1 is a possible D gene (5 bases). Per the germline V gene, CDR1 is LNHDA and CDR2 is SQIVND (reference sequence). Trimming removed 3 bases from V and 9 bases from J, with 8 bases in between. The CDR3 covers 11 residues.

The J gene is TRBJ1-1, the V gene TRBV6-2 or TRBV6-3, with no clear D. Germline V gene lookup returns CDR1 MNHEY and CDR2 SVGEGT. V gave up 9 bases and J gave up 0 bases, with 14 bases separating them. The length of the CDR3 is 14 residues. CDR3 bases: TGTGCCAGAAAAATTAGGCAACTGAACACTGAAGCTTTCTTT. Protein sequence: CARKIRQLNTEAFF.

This clonotype has at least ten counts. This chain links TRBV7-2 with TRBJ2-3; D may correspond to TRBD1 or TRBD2 (5 bases each). The CDR3 totals 16 residues. With 5 bases removed from V and 1 base from J, the gap between germline ends came to 16 bases. CDR1 is SGHTA and CDR2 is FQGNSA in the germline V gene. Here the CDR3 reads CASSPGPYTRTDTQYF. CDR3 DNA sequence: TGTGCCAGCAGCCCGGGACCTTATACTCGCACAGATACGCAGTATTTT.